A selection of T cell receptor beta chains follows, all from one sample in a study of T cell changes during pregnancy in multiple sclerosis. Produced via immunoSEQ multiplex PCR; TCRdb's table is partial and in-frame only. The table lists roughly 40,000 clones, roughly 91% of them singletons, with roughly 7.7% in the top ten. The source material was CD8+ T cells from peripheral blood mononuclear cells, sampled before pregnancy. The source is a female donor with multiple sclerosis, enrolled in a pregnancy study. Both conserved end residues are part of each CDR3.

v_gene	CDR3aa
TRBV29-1	CSTSGHSTPVTYNEQFF
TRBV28	CASRTPSQGLTTNEKLFF
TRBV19	CASSINSHGEKLFF
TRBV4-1	CASSQGQAVGNTIYF
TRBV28	CASSSLQGQNTEAFF
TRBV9	CASSSRRGDREKLFF
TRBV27	CASKYGGGFLDTQYF
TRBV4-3	CASSQGVGGDTEAFF
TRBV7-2	CASSTQGAFGSLELFF
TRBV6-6	CASSLTGALQPQHF
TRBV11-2	CASSKYRGQGETQYF
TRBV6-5	CASSPTSGLYNEQFF
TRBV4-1	CASSQDLRYEQYF
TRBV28	CASSLLLRGWDTEAFF
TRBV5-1	CASSLMVAGETQYF
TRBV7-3	CASSLGDTSPGELFF
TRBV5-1	CASSLYSATNEKLFF
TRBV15	CATSRIDGEELFF
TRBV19	CASSWGVDIQYF
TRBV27	CASSYSGTGPYEQYF
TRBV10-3	CAISESGTGNQETQYF
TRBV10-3	CAISDLAGGPGEQFF
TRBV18	CASSATSGVYNEQFF
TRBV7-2	CASSLNREGKNIQYF
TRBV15	CATSRDSGTGAYEQYF
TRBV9	CASSATRTGETDIQYF
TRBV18	CASSPREGPFYEQYF
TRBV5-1	CASSHKPTGLDEQFF
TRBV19	CASSIGYFSSYEQYF
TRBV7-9	CASSLEGSPHEQYF
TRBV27	CASSLLRTGLSGDTQYF
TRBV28	CASSLATQRNTEAFF
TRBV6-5	CASRQGGWTEAFF
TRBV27	CASGPGLAQYQQYF
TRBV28	CASSLGTGKFSYNEQFF
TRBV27	CASSYTASYEQYF
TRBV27	CASSSGQGNQPQHF
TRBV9	CASSVGGGGVYNEQFF
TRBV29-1	CSAFQGSSGANVLTF
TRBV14	CASSSIRDEQYF
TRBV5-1	CASSSYGSPYNEQFF
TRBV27	CASSFYHRGLGYTF
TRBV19	CASSIDVVPGLAFF
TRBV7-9	CASSSSTSGREETQYF
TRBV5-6	CASSPRYNYGYTF
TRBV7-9	CASSPKGGINYNEQFF
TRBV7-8	CASSLAPGQGAPDTQYF
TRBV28	CASSLRSGRAPTGELFF
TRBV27	CASSLDGGGEQFF
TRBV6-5	CASRPGVLAKNIQYF
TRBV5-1	CASSSRTSGRASNEQFF
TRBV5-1	CASSLPSQRSTYEQYF
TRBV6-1	CASRWTGDGYTF
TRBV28	CASSFLVGTLNEQFF
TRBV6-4	CASSDDVETEAFF
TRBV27	CASSSGLSGRGAKNIQYF
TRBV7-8	CASSLVEVETGEPYEQYF
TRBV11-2	CASSPRDFGGNEQFF
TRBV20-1	CSARQVDEQFF
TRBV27	CASSMTSGRSYEQYF